A single T cell receptor beta chain is shown here with its context. Its antigen is currently not known. No much larger clone exists at a distance of one base, and base qualities are not known. The data originate from a study of blood T cell repertoires in COVID-19 (dated by TCRdb to 2018 to 2021). For the wider study: Samples covering the acute and convalescent phases of COVID-19 were provided by collaborators in the United States, Italy and Spain. The prospective study material was composed of cDNA or gDNA derived from T cells, B-cell-depleted T cells, or PBMCs. The dataset comprised deeply sampled blood TCRbeta repertoires from subjects exposed to, actively infected with, or recovered from COVID-19. A freely available public database, intended as a resource for researchers studying the immune response to SARS-CoV-2, is where the repertoires were released. Samples were obtained from the ongoing ImmuneRACE study (first 160 participants) and from 1,200 or so subjects provided by 6 global collaborators. Sample metadata almost always included a de-identified subject ID, COVID-19 status, age in years and sex. Where HLA class I and class II types were available, the types were taken from metadata supplied by the sample provider, not from assay-based typing. Here is what the overall study found, with its caveats: The quantity of clinical and demographic metadata differed by source and by participant and was supplied without curation.

Samples from volunteer blood donors who had recovered from COVID-19 were contributed by a second Seattle source. The collaborating institutions used their own protocols to collect whole blood in K2EDTA tubes. Collaborator samples were shipped for TCRbeta analysis as frozen whole blood, isolated PBMCs, or DNA extracted from either sample type. The immunoSEQ Assay, a bias-controlled multiplex PCR, was used to amplify TCRbeta CDR3 regions from genomic DNA. For the original study's pipeline: Within the assay, amplification of reference gene primers was used to estimate how many nucleated cells each sample contained. To quantify the absolute abundance of each unique TCRbeta CDR3 rearrangement, sequence reads were collapsed and filtered. For each sample, productive Simpson clonality was calculated as the square root of Simpson's diversity index across productive rearrangements. Here the immuneACCESS table is served through TCRdb, limited to in-frame sequences with V and J called. Missing clones are a known gap in these copies; in checked studies unresolved V genes cover under half, and the rest lacks a known reason. D and trimming were read from the DNA, whereas the V and J calls and clone size are those reported in that table. The sample table records approximately 300,000 clones; more than 70% of these occur just once. Together, the top ten hold approximately 6.5% of the sample.

V was cut back by 2 bases and J by 5 bases, leaving a gap of 10 bases between them. The CDR3 has 14 amino acids, counting the end cysteine and phenylalanine. The CDR3 DNA has 42 bases and is translated from base 1. CDR1 KGHSH and CDR2 LQKENI are derived from the germline V gene. The rearrangement joined TRBV18 to TRBJ1-5; a confident D gene designation cannot be given. Sequenced sample: peripheral blood. This TCR was recovered from a man aged 18 to 29 who had recovered from COVID-19. The CDR3 region reads CASSPSGLDQPQHF. The DNA sequence is as follows: TGTGCCAGCTCACCAAGCGGGCTTGATCAGCCCCAGCATTTT.